The sequence of this TCR beta chain was determined in a study of T cell changes during pregnancy in multiple sclerosis. V dropped 3 bases and J dropped 4; count of bases not matched to a gene: 11. CDR3 size: 17 residues. Germline CDR1 is SGHRS and CDR2 is YFSETQ. TCRdb's table, derived via immunoSEQ multiplex PCR, lists solely in-frame clones and lacks some. Of 29,000 or so clones detected, 80% to 90% appear once; the ten largest clones hold 6% to 8%. The starting material was CD8+ T cells from peripheral blood mononuclear cells, obtained in the second trimester of pregnancy. The clonotype originates from a female donor with multiple sclerosis, enrolled in a pregnancy study. This chain joins TRBV5-1 and TRBJ2-3; 10 bases line up with TRBD2. CDR3 protein: CASSWGLAGGPPDTQYF. CDR3 nucleotides: TGCGCCAGCAGCTGGGGGTTAGCGGGAGGTCCCCCAGATACGCAGTATTTT.